This T cell receptor (beta chain) was identified in a study of OX40 agonist ivuxolimab in advanced cancers. General observations from the study: Dosing at 0.1 to 3.0 mg/kg was accompanied by clonal expansion of CD4+ and CD8+ blood T cells by week 6. Low normalized clonal expansion also occurred in some nonresponding patients.

Of note for this clone: What it recognizes is unknown.

Trimming stripped 5 bases from V and 6 bases from J, with 29 bases between. There are 18 residues in the CDR3. Germline-derived CDR1 and CDR2 are SEHNR and FQNEAQ (reference sequence). TCRdb keeps only in-frame clones here, not all; method: immunoSEQ multiplex PCR. Of around 70,000 clones detected, over 80% appear once; the ten largest clones hold approximately 2.5%. V and J are TRBV7-9 and TRBJ2-7, with D possibly matching TRBD1 (6 bases). The sample was CD4+ or CD8+ T cells sorted from blood, taken in a trial of the OX40 agonist ivuxolimab. This TCR was sampled from an adult with an advanced solid tumor such as melanoma, head and neck, liver or kidney cancer. The CDR3 DNA reads TGTGCCAGCAGCCAAACAGGGACGCGGCGGCAACTGGGTTCCGAGCAGTACTTC. Translation gives CASSQTGTRRQLGSEQYF.